The source of this T cell receptor beta chain is a study of T cell responses to AZD1222 COVID-19 vaccine. Overall study results and limits: Nearly half of spike-specific TCRs reportedly target variant regions that are unmutated in the B.1.351 and B.1.1.7 variants.

Concerning this clone: Its antigen remains unidentified.

Between the trimmed V and J ends, which lost 3 bases and 7 bases, there was a span of 10 bases. Germline V gene sequence: CDR1 KGHSH, CDR2 LQKENI. The CDR3 length is 14 residues. Profiled with immunoSEQ multiplex PCR; TCRdb holds only in-frame clones, not every one. The sample lists about 140,000 clones; over 90% were seen once. J is TRBJ1-6 and V is TRBV18; D is unresolved. The clonotype was recovered from an adult in good health. The material was peripheral blood, obtained on day 0 of MenACWY control vaccination. CDR3 nucleotides: TGTGCCAGCTCACCCGGCCGAGTGAATTCACCCCTCCACTTT. Its translation: CASSPGRVNSPLHF. Full variable domain (missing parts from reference TRBV18 and TRBJ1-6): NAGVMQNPRHLVRRRGQEARLRCSPMKGHSHVYWYRQLPEEGLKFMVYLQKENIIDESGMPKERFSAEFPKEGPSILRIQQVVRGDSAAYFCASSPGRVNSPLHFGNGTRLTVT.